This TCR beta chain was captured by sequencing in a study of early T cells in non-severe SARS-CoV-2 infection. Study at large: Chains were not paired, and sequencing was done on bulk RNA from unsorted whole blood.

Individual cDNA molecules were tagged with unique molecular identifiers, the study reported. In TCRdb, the 5' RACE reads were re-called with MiXCR into one record per CDR3 protein. The table includes around 33,000 distinct CDR3 sequences, around 7% detected once. In this sample, this clonotype turned up many times. The CDR3 loop spans 14 amino acids. Deletions cut 4 bases from V and 2 bases from J, with 11 bases between. Germline-derived CDR1 and CDR2 are SGDLS and YYNGEE. The sequenced material came from whole blood. The TCR sequence derives from an adult who was a healthcare worker with PCR-confirmed SARS-CoV-2 infection or an uninfected control (not recorded which). The gene calls are TRBV9 and TRBJ2-3; D unclear. CDR3: CASSPNLATDTQYF. The CDR3 region has the DNA TGTGCCAGCAGCCCGAACCTCGCCACAGATACGCAGTATTTT. Full variable domain (remainder filled in from reference TRBV9 and TRBJ2-3): DSGVTQTPKHLITATGQRVTLRCSPRSGDLSVYWYQQSLDQGLQFLIQYYNGEERAKGNILERFSAQQFPDLHSELNLSSLELGDSALYFCASSPNLATDTQYFGPGTRLTVL.